This TCR beta chain was observed in a study of cytomegalovirus exposure and HLA in healthy donors. Looking at the study overall: Caucasian-associated ancestry cluster membership applied to about 80% of several hundred genotyped donors. Points from the study as a whole: A few chains tied to CMV proved CMV antigen-specific in vitro. Association of a missense DCLRE1C variant with TCR beta V- and J-gene trimming was reported in a later analysis.

Germline-derived CDR1 and CDR2 are SGHNT and YENEEA. With 3 bases clipped from V and 12 bases from J, the junction kept 12 bases outside the gene matches. The CDR3 extends over 15 amino acids. A note on this clone: Its antigen is still unknown.

PCR was performed using 60 Vbeta and 13 Jbeta primers. The repertoire was sequenced with immunoSEQ multiplex PCR; TCRdb's copy has only in-frame clones and lacks some. The sample table includes fewer than 40,000 clones. Sequenced input: PBMCs. This receptor was identified in a woman aged 35 to 49 in good health and CMV-seropositive. The V call is TRBV11-3, the J call TRBJ2-2, with 8 positions matching TRBD1. CDR3 protein: CASSFRMGQEGKLFF. The DNA of the CDR3 is TGTGCCAGCAGCTTTAGAATGGGACAGGAGGGGAAGCTGTTTTTT.